This entry features one TCR beta chain sequence. The antigen is not known. The table came from immunoSEQ multiplex PCR; TCRdb's copy has only in-frame clones and leaves some out. The sample includes fewer than 200,000 clones, around 87% of them seen just once. This sample is drawn from a study of T cell responses to AZD1222 COVID-19 vaccine. Study conclusions and caveats: Vaccine-associated CD4 TCRs spanned spike, dominant at 160-218 and 743-854. Just six or seven AZD1222 recipients tested seropositive at baseline. Females outnumbered males among donors, who were mostly white British; clonal diversity was possibly underestimated.

The study pooled second doses at about 4 or about 12 weeks. Germline CDR1 is GTSNPN and CDR2 is SVGIG (reference sequence). Trimming took 2 bases from V and 1 from J; bases not matched to a gene: 19. The CDR3 length is 20 residues. The chain joins TRBV30 to TRBJ1-1; 10 nucleotides agree with TRBD1. This material consisted of peripheral blood, taken 28 days after the second AZD1222 dose. This clonotype originated in an adult who received the AZD1222 COVID-19 vaccine. The CDR3 spells CAWSHGQGVYSSQANTEAFF. In nucleotides, the CDR3 is TGTGCCTGGAGTCATGGACAGGGGGTCTATTCGTCGCAAGCGAACACTGAAGCTTTCTTT. Full variable domain (remainder filled in from reference TRBV30 and TRBJ1-1): SQTIHQWPATLVQPVGSPLSLECTVEGTSNPNLYWYRQAAGRGLQLLFYSVGIGQISSEVPQNLSASRPQDRQFILSSKKLLLSDSGFYLCAWSHGQGVYSSQANTEAFFGQGTRLTVV.